This TCR beta chain emerged from a study of T cell repertoires in cytomegalovirus infection. With respect to this clonotype: The antigen is undetermined.

Overall study results and limits: Identification of carriers of CMV plus the relevant HLA was performed using cumulative public TCR beta family frequency.

TCRdb processed the reads anew with MiXCR; each CDR3 protein has one entry. The table lists about 400,000 distinct CDR3 sequences, roughly 18% of them singletons, with around 9.3% in the top ten. The sequence was obtained from a human donor in good health (CMV status not recorded). Some clones in this sample may be carry-over from other donors' samples. The specimen sequenced was PBMCs.

CDR3 sequence: CATSRDEGDRGTDTQYF. CDR3 DNA sequence: TGTGCCACCAGCAGAGATGAGGGGGACCGGGGCACAGATACGCAGTATTTT. This chain links TRBV15 with TRBJ2-3; D may be TRBD1 (6 bases). V was cut by 0 bases and J by 1 base, with 14 bases left in between. The CDR3 is 17 amino acids. Germline lookup yields CDR1 LNHNV and CDR2 YYDKDF (reference sequence).